The rows below give T cell receptor beta chains drawn from one sample of a study of blood T cell repertoires in COVID-19. Data came from immunoSEQ multiplex PCR; TCRdb stores just in-frame clones and leaves some out. This sample has 130,000 to 150,000 clones, with around 83% found just once. Sequenced sample: PBMCs or T cells enriched from blood (not recorded which). The receptors shown here come from a woman in her fifties or sixties who had been exposed to COVID-19. Each CDR3 is given with its conserved first and last residue. Fields, in order: D gene, J gene, clone size, V gene, CDR3 DNA, CDR3 protein. The D gene is left open where the match is weak. Size is omitted from some rows. Given values are once, few, many or a class for expanded clones.

TRBD2	TRBJ2-3	once	TRBV27	TGTGCCACCCGGGGGGGCCAGATCACAGATACGCAGTATTTT	CATRGGQITDTQYF
TRBD2	TRBJ2-1	.	TRBV5-4	TGTGCCAGCAGCTGGCCGGGACTAGCGGGAGGGCCCTCGAGGAATGAGCAGTTCTTC	CASSWPGLAGGPSRNEQFF
TRBD2	TRBJ2-3	once	TRBV6-5	TGTGCCAGCAGCCTGGGGCTAGCGGGCACAGATACGCAGTATTTT	CASSLGLAGTDTQYF
TRBD1	TRBJ1-2	.	TRBV18	TGTGCCAGCTCATTCTTGGACAGGATTAACTATGGCTACACCTTC	CASSFLDRINYGYTF
.	TRBJ1-2	.	TRBV19	TGTGCCAGTAGTAGCGCAGGGGATTATGGCTACACCTTC	CASSSAGDYGYTF
.	TRBJ2-5	once	TRBV2	TGTGCCAGCACCCACCCAGGGGCCGCGACAGGAGGAGAGACCCAGTACTTC	CASTHPGAATGGETQYF
TRBD1	TRBJ1-4	.	TRBV9	TGTGCCAGCAGCGTAGGGGCCGCAGGGGGTACAACTAATGAAAAACTGTTTTTT	CASSVGAAGGTTNEKLFF
TRBD1	TRBJ1-3	.	TRBV23-1	TGCGCCAGCAGTCACCCCGCCCTGGACAGGGAGGACGGAAACACCATATATTTT	CASSHPALDREDGNTIYF
TRBD2	TRBJ2-3	few	TRBV10-3	TGTGCCATCAGCCTGACTAGCGGGAGGGCATCAGATACGCAGTATTTT	CAISLTSGRASDTQYF
.	TRBJ2-1	.	TRBV7-8	TGTGCCAGCAGCGGGGGGGCTTACAATGAGCAGTTCTTC	CASSGGAYNEQFF
.	TRBJ2-7	.	TRBV7-6	TGTGCCAGCAGCTTAGGCGGGCCCAGAACTAACGAGCAGTACTTC	CASSLGGPRTNEQYF
.	TRBJ1-2	.	TRBV7-2	TGTGCCAGCAGCTTAGCGCGGGGGTCGGGCTACACCTTC	CASSLARGSGYTF
.	TRBJ1-1	.	TRBV14	TGTGCCAGCAGCCAAGACATGGCGCGGAGCACTGAAGCTTTCTTT	CASSQDMARSTEAFF
TRBD1	TRBJ2-5	.	TRBV6-6	TGTGCCAGCAGTTACCCACAGGGGAGAGGGACCCAGTACTTC	CASSYPQGRGTQYF
TRBD1	TRBJ1-3	.	TRBV7-9	TGTGCCAGCAGCCCACTGACAGGGCCAGGAAACACCATATATTTT	CASSPLTGPGNTIYF
.	TRBJ2-2	.	TRBV6-5	TGTGCCAGCAGCCTCATTGCGGGCGGGGAGCTGTTTTTT	CASSLIAGGELFF
.	TRBJ2-3	few	TRBV3-1/TRBV3-2	TGTGCCAGCAGCCACAGGACAGATACGCAGTATTTT	CASSHRTDTQYF
TRBD1	TRBJ1-1	.	TRBV3-1/TRBV3-2	TGTGCCAGCAGCCGAACAGGGGGCTTGAACACTGAAGCTTTCTTT	CASSRTGGLNTEAFF
.	TRBJ1-3	.	TRBV5-4	TGTGCCAGCAGCCAAACCGGGAACTGGGGAGACACCATATATTTT	CASSQTGNWGDTIYF
TRBD1	TRBJ2-3	.	TRBV19	TGTGCCAGTAGTATCTCCGGGGACAGGGGGAAGGGAGATACGCAGTATTTT	CASSISGDRGKGDTQYF
.	TRBJ1-5	.	TRBV3-1/TRBV3-2	TGTGCCAGCAGCTTAGCGAGAAGTAATCAGCCCCAGCATTTT	CASSLARSNQPQHF
.	TRBJ1-5	.	TRBV27	TGTGCCAGCAGTTTATTGGGAGGCAATCAGCCCCAGCATTTT	CASSLLGGNQPQHF
.	TRBJ1-5	.	TRBV5-4	TGTGCCAGCAGCTTGGGGGGGGGATATAGCAATCAGCCCCAGCATTTT	CASSLGGGYSNQPQHF
TRBD1	TRBJ1-2	.	TRBV10-3	TGTGCCATCAGTGAGAGGGTTGAGGGACAGGGGCTCTACTATGGCTACACCTTC	CAISERVEGQGLYYGYTF
TRBD2	TRBJ2-1	.	TRBV6-2/TRBV6-3	TGTGCCAGCAGTTATGGGACTAGCGGGAGGAATGAGCAGTTCTTC	CASSYGTSGRNEQFF
TRBD1	TRBJ1-4	few	TRBV7-9	TGTGCCAGCAGCTTTACAGGGGGGGTAACTAATGAAAAACTGTTTTTT	CASSFTGGVTNEKLFF
.	TRBJ1-1	once	TRBV5-1	TGCGCCAGCAGCCCGCGGCCCAGGGAAGAAGCTTTCTTT	CASSPRPREEAFF
.	TRBJ1-2	.	TRBV27	TGTGCCAGCAGTTTAAACACCCGTAACTATGGCTACACCTTC	CASSLNTRNYGYTF
.	TRBJ1-5	.	TRBV27	TGTGCCAGCAGTGAGTTGAGCGGAGGAAGCAATCAGCCCCAGCATTTT	CASSELSGGSNQPQHF
TRBD1	TRBJ1-1	.	TRBV9	TGTGCCAGCAGCGTGGGGTTCGGACAGGGCCCTGAAGCTTTCTTT	CASSVGFGQGPEAFF
.	TRBJ1-2	.	TRBV6-5	TGTGCCAGCACCCTCGGGGGGGTGACTAACTATGGCTACACCTTC	CASTLGGVTNYGYTF
TRBD1	TRBJ2-2	.	TRBV27	TGTGCCAGCCGGACAGGGCCCGGGGAGCTGTTTTTT	CASRTGPGELFF
TRBD2	TRBJ2-3	many	TRBV9	TGTGCCAGCAGCGTAGGGCCCCGTCGGAGGACTAGCGGGGGATCAGATACGCAGTATTTT	CASSVGPRRRTSGGSDTQYF
.	TRBJ2-3	.	TRBV6-5	TGTGCCAGCAAGGCGCGGGGTGGCACAGATACGCAGTATTTT	CASKARGGTDTQYF
TRBD2	TRBJ2-3	.	TRBV15	TGTGCCACCAGCAGAGTGGAGACTAGCGGGGGCTGGGGCACAGATACGCAGTATTTT	CATSRVETSGGWGTDTQYF
.	TRBJ2-5	.	TRBV5-1	TGCGCCAGCAGCTTGGGACAGGCGGAAAAAGAGACCCAGTACTTC	CASSLGQAEKETQYF
.	TRBJ1-1	.	TRBV27	TGTGCCAGCAGTTTACAGGCCGCGGGAACTGAAGCTTTCTTT	CASSLQAAGTEAFF
TRBD1	TRBJ2-1	once	TRBV18	TGTGCCAGCCCCGGACAGGGGGACCATGAGCAGTTCTTC	CASPGQGDHEQFF
.	TRBJ1-5	few	TRBV10-3	TGTGCCATCAGTGCGGGAAACAATCAGCCCCAGCATTTT	CAISAGNNQPQHF
TRBD1	TRBJ1-2	.	TRBV12-3/TRBV12-4	TGTGCCAGCCGGTCAGGGGGAGGCTACACCTTC	CASRSGGGYTF
.	TRBJ2-1	.	TRBV11-2	TGTGCCAGCAGCTTCCAGCGAACCAAGCAGTTCTTC	CASSFQRTKQFF
.	TRBJ2-7	.	TRBV29-1	TGCAGCGTTATCAGGGATACCTACGAGCAGTACTTC	CSVIRDTYEQYF
.	TRBJ2-5	.	TRBV28	TGTGCCAGCTATCCCTCAAGGGGTATCCAAGAGACCCAGTACTTC	CASYPSRGIQETQYF
.	TRBJ2-1	.	TRBV5-6	TGTGCCAGCAGCTTTGGAGACTACGCCTACAATGAGCAGTTCTTC	CASSFGDYAYNEQFF
TRBD1	TRBJ1-2	.	TRBV19	TGTGCCAGTAGTGCCACAGGGGCCTATGGCTACACCTTC	CASSATGAYGYTF
.	TRBJ2-3	many	TRBV5-4	TGTGCCAGCAGCTCCCGAGGGAGATCGCAGTATTTT	CASSSRGRSQYF
TRBD2	TRBJ2-7	.	TRBV19	TGTGCCAGTAGTCCCGGGACTAGCGGGGTCTACGAGCAGTACTTC	CASSPGTSGVYEQYF
.	TRBJ2-7	.	TRBV5-1	TGCGCCAGCAGCTTGGGGCAGGGTGTCTTCTACGAGCAGTACTTC	CASSLGQGVFYEQYF
.	TRBJ2-2	.	TRBV5-8	TGTGCCAGCCGTCGGGTAGGGGAGCTGTTTTTT	CASRRVGELFF
TRBD1	TRBJ1-3	.	TRBV3-1/TRBV3-2	TGTGCCAGCAGCCCGCTAAGAAGGGACAGGGTGTCTCCCCGGAGTAGCTCTGGAAACACCATATATTTT	CASSPLRRDRVSPRSSSGNTIYF
TRBD1	TRBJ1-5	.	TRBV6-1	TGTGCCAGCAGTGGGGGGACAGACTATAGCAATCAGCCCCAGCATTTT	CASSGGTDYSNQPQHF
TRBD1	TRBJ1-6	.	TRBV7-2	TGTGCCAGCAGCAAAGGGGACAGGGGAGTTTCCTATAATTCACCCCTCCACTTT	CASSKGDRGVSYNSPLHF